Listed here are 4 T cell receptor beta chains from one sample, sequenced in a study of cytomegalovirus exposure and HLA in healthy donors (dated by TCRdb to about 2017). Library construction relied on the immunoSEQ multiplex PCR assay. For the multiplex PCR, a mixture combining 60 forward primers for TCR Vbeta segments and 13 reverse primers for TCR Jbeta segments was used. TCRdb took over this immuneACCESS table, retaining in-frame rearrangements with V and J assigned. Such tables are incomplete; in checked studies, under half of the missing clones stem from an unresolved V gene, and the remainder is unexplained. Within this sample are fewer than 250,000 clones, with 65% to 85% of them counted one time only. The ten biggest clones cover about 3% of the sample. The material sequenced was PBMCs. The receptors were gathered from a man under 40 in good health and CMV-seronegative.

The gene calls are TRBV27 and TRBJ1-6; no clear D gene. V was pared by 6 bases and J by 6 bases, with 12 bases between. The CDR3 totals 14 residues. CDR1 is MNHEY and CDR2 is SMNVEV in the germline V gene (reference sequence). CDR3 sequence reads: CASRPNRGNSPLHF. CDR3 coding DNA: TGTGCCAGCAGACCCAATCGCGGTAATTCACCCCTCCACTTT.

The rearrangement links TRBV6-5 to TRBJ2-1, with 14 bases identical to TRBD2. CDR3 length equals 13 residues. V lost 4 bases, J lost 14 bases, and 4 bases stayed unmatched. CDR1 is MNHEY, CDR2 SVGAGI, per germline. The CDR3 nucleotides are TGTGCCAGCAGTTTGGGACTAGCGGGGGAAGAGTTCTTC. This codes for CASSLGLAGEEFF.

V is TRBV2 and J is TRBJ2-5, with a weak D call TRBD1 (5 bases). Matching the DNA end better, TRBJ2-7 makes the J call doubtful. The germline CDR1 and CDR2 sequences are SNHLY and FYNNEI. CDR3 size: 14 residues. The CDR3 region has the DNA TGTGCCAGCAGTCCTGACATACAGGCCTACGAGCAGTACTTC. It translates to CASSPDIQAYEQYF.

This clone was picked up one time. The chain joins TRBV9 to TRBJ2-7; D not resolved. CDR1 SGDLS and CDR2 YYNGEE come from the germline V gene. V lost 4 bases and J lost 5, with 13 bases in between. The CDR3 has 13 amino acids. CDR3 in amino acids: CASSLKDRDEQYF. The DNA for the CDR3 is TGTGCCAGCAGCCTCAAAGATCGGGACGAGCAGTACTTC.